These 21 T cell receptor beta chains were sequenced from one sample in a study of metastatic and nonmetastatic thyroid tumors. The entire patient cohort was treatment-naive prior to thyroid surgery. TCRdb reanalyzed the PCR reads with MiXCR. The sample yields around 23,000 clones, around 28% seen once. Sequenced: tumor tissue. The receptors were gathered from a female donor with papillary thyroid cancer or a benign thyroid nodule (not recorded which). Some clones in this sample may be carry-over from other donors' samples.

DNA of the CDR3: TGTGCCAGCAGCCCACCAGGCACTGGCGGGGAGCTGTTTTTT. It encodes CASSPPGTGGELFF. V and J are TRBV11-2 and TRBJ2-2; D gene ambiguous. The CDR3 runs 14 residues. Germline V gene data show CDR1 as SGHAT and CDR2 as FQNNGV. V lost 5 bases to trimming and J lost 7 bases, with 14 bases between them.

The chain joins TRBV6-1 to TRBJ2-7; no reliable D call. This CDR3 comprises 14 residues. The V end lost 3 bases, the J end lost 4 bases, and 13 bases lay between the germline ends. Germline CDR1 reads MNHNS; CDR2 reads SASEGT. CDR3 nucleotides: TGTGCCAGCAGTGAGCGCCCTCAGGTGTACGAGCAGTACTTC. It translates to CASSERPQVYEQYF.

The chain has TRBV20-1 and TRBJ1-2; D perhaps matches TRBD1 (6 bases). The CDR3 has 12 residues. Germline lookup yields CDR1 DFQATT and CDR2 SNEGSKA (reference sequence). Trimming took off 4 bases at V and 9 bases at J, with 15 bases between the two ends. Here the CDR3 reads CSAITGQGCYTF. CDR3 DNA sequence: TGCAGTGCTATCACAGGGCAGGGTTGCTACACCTTC.

This clone was seen many times. This chain links TRBV18 with TRBJ2-1, with TRBD2 as a possible D gene (5 bases). The CDR3 runs 16 residues. Trimming took 1 base from V and 5 from J, leaving 15 bases between them. Per the germline V gene, CDR1 is KGHSH and CDR2 is LQKENI. CDR3 nucleotide sequence: TGTGCCAGCTCACCACAGGCGTTTTTGGAGGACAATGAGCAGTTCTTC. This encodes CASSPQAFLEDNEQFF.

At least ten counts were recorded for this clone. This sequence joins TRBV7-6 and TRBJ2-2; TRBD2 matches 8 bases. J was trimmed by 5 bases and V by 0 bases; bases with no gene match: 2. The CDR3 totals 15 residues. Germline V gene sequence: CDR1 SGHVS, CDR2 FNYEAQ. CDR3 amino acids: CASSLASGGTGELFF. The CDR3 coding sequence is TGTGCCAGCAGCTTAGCGAGCGGGGGAACCGGGGAGCTGTTTTTT.

This clone has at least ten counts. Different DNA sequences within this sample yield the same CDR3. The chain uses TRBV6-5 and TRBJ2-7; TRBD2 matches 10 bases. Trimming removed 7 bases from V and 2 bases from J; junction bases left unmatched: 17. This CDR3 comprises 18 residues. The germline V gene encodes CDR1 MNHEY and CDR2 SVGAGI. The CDR3: CASTARRLAGADAYEQYF. Written as DNA, the CDR3 is TGTGCCAGCACCGCCCGGCGGCTAGCGGGGGCCGACGCCTACGAGCAGTACTTC.

The V and J genes are TRBV6-1 and TRBJ1-6; a possible D gene is TRBD1 (6 bases). Trimming cost V 5 bases and J 15 bases, with 20 bases left between them. Germline V gene sequence: CDR1 MNHNS, CDR2 SASEGT. The length of the CDR3 is 14 residues. CDR3 nucleotides: TGTGCCAGCAGTAGCCTGGGGGGCGCCAACGTCCTCCACTTT. This sequence encodes CASSSLGGANVLHF.

This clone occurred many times. In DNA, the CDR3 is TGTGCCAGCTCACCATCAATTAGCGGGGGGGCCATCTTAACAGATACGCAGTATTTT. It is translated as CASSPSISGGAILTDTQYF. The chain joins TRBV18 to TRBJ2-3; the match to TRBD2 covers 11 bases. There are 19 residues in the CDR3. Germline V lookup: CDR1 KGHSH, CDR2 LQKENI. V was pared by 2 bases and J by 3 bases, with 13 bases of the junction left unmatched.

Only a few counts were recorded for this clone. This rearrangement joins TRBV4-1 to TRBJ2-6; TRBD1 agrees at 9 bases. V shed 4 bases, J shed 0 bases, and the junction held 4 bases outside the gene matches. There are 17 residues in the CDR3. The V gene's germline CDR1 is MGHRA and CDR2 YSYEKL. As DNA, the CDR3 is TGCGCCAGCAGCCTGGGACAGGGAAACTCTGGGGCCAACGTCCTGACTTTC. Residues: CASSLGQGNSGANVLTF.

This clone was counted ten times or more. The chain links TRBV15 to TRBJ2-2, with D perhaps TRBD2 (7 bases). In germline, CDR1 is LNHNV, CDR2 YYDKDF (reference sequence). The germline V and J ends were trimmed by 1 base and 7 bases, with 31 bases remaining between them. This CDR3 spans 21 amino acids. CDR3 nucleotide sequence: TGTGCCACCAGCAGAGGATTGGGCCGCCTCCAGGGGAGGGGAAGGAGCGGGGAGCTGTTTTTT. It codes for CATSRGLGRLQGRGRSGELFF.

This clone was picked up many times. The gene calls are TRBV9 and TRBJ2-3; perhaps D is TRBD1 or TRBD2 (5 bases each). There are 18 residues in the CDR3. V lost 1 base, J lost 4 bases, and 22 bases lay in between. Looked up from germline, CDR1 is SGDLS and CDR2 is YYNGEE. CDR3 nucleotides: TGTGCCAGCAGCGTATATTCGGCGGGCCCTACAGGTGCAGATACGCAGTATTTT. The encoded protein is CASSVYSAGPTGADTQYF.

With regard to this clone: One end of the junction fails to match germline, which may point to a read error. The genes are TRBV19 and TRBJ2-1; 10 positions match TRBD2. The CDR3 runs to 16 residues. Germline assignment: CDR1 LNHDA and CDR2 SQIVND (reference sequence). CDR3 sequence: CASSRLAGSSYNDQFF. The CDR3 DNA is TGTGCCAGTAGTAGACTAGCGGGTAGCTCCTACAATGATCAGTTCTTC. Together with reference TRBV19 and TRBJ2-1, the CDR3 gives the full variable domain: DGGITQSPKYLFRKEGQNVTLSCEQNLNHDAMYWYRQDPGQGLRLIYYSQIVNDFQKGDIAEGYSVSREKKESFPLTVTSAQKNPTAFYLCASSRLAGSSYNDQFFGPGTRLTVL.

In this sample, this clone is medium-sized. Here the CDR3 DNA reads TGCGCTACCGGATCAACCCAGCAAGGAAACACCATATATTTT. Protein: CATGSTQQGNTIYF. The chain recombines TRBV10-2 with TRBJ1-3; no firm D call. The CDR3 is made up of 14 amino acids. Looked up from germline, CDR1 is WSHSY and CDR2 is SAAADI.

Only a few counts were recorded for this clone. A read error is possible here, since a much larger clone lies one base away. Additional DNA sequences in this sample encode the identical CDR3. The V call is TRBV10-2, the J call TRBJ2-5; TRBD2 agrees at 7 bases. The CDR3 runs 15 residues. The germline V gene encodes CDR1 WSHSY and CDR2 SAAADI. The junction had 10 bases not matched to a gene; V was cut back by 4 bases and J by 5 bases. The CDR3 DNA reads TGCGCCAGCAGTGGACTAGCTGGGGGGTCCGAGACCCAGTACTTC. Its translation: CASSGLAGGSETQYF.

The chain recombines TRBV4-2 with TRBJ2-7; D is possibly TRBD1 or TRBD2 (5 bases each). The CDR3 covers 15 residues. CDR1 LGHNA and CDR2 YNFKEQ come from the germline V gene. V dropped 5 bases and J dropped 3 bases, with 17 bases sitting between them. The CDR3 sequence is CASSRGGSGIYEQYF. DNA of the CDR3: TGTGCCAGCAGCAGGGGTGGGAGTGGGATCTACGAGCAGTACTTC.

This clone was picked up many times. A much larger clone lies a single base off, so this may be a read error. Here the CDR3 reads CACSRTVSTDTQYF. CDR3 nucleotides: TGTGCCTGCAGTCGGACAGTCAGCACAGATACGCAGTATTTT. The genes are TRBV3-1 and TRBJ2-3, with D perhaps TRBD1 (6 bases). The V gene's germline CDR1 is LGHDT and CDR2 YNNKEL (reference sequence). The CDR3 length is 14 residues.

This clone was counted many times. This chain uses TRBV9 with TRBJ1-4, with TRBD1 matching 10 bases. V shed 3 bases and J 3 bases; nucleotides not matched to a gene: 8. In germline, CDR1 is SGDLS, CDR2 YYNGEE. The CDR3 consists of 17 residues. CDR3 protein: CASSAGGTGDPNEKLFF. DNA for the CDR3: TGTGCCAGCAGCGCAGGTGGGACAGGGGACCCTAATGAAAAACTGTTTTTT.

This clone was counted between two and nine times. J is TRBJ2-7 and V is TRBV10-3; D gene ambiguous. Germline V CDR1 and CDR2: ENHRY, SYGVKD. Trimming stripped 8 bases from V and 4 bases from J, with 12 bases between. The CDR3 length is 12 residues. The CDR3 coding sequence is TGTGCCATCGGCTCTATCGAGTACGAGCAGTACTTC. Its translation is CAIGSIEYEQYF.

There are a few counts of this clone. The chain couples TRBV12-3 or TRBV12-4 to TRBJ1-1, with TRBD1 matching 12 bases. Losses at the gene ends were 5 bases for V and 5 bases for J; bases not matched to a gene: 15. The CDR3 consists of 18 residues. This chain's CDR3 is CASSPPRGQGALGTEAFF. DNA for the CDR3: TGTGCCAGCAGTCCGCCCCGGGGACAGGGGGCGTTGGGGACTGAAGCTTTCTTT.

This clone is labeled medium-sized. The V gene is TRBV12-3 or TRBV12-4, the J gene TRBJ1-5; possibly TRBD1 for D (6 bases). This CDR3 contains 15 residues. Trimming pared 2 bases from V and 0 bases from J, leaving 8 bases between. The CDR3 protein is CASSLTGTSNQPQHF. The CDR3 DNA reads TGTGCCAGCAGTTTAACAGGGACTAGCAATCAGCCCCAGCATTTT.

The V gene is TRBV10-2, the J gene TRBJ2-4, with D tentatively TRBD1 (6 bases). This CDR3 is built from 12 residues. Trimming shortened V by 7 bases and J by 4 bases, and 8 bases separated the two germline ends. Looked up from germline, CDR1 is WSHSY and CDR2 is SAAADI. The DNA of the CDR3 is TGCGCCAGCAAGGGGACAAAAAACATTCAGTACTTC. Its protein is CASKGTKNIQYF.